The 17 T cell receptor beta chains in this list originate from one sample, sequenced in a study of CD8+CD57+ T cells in acquired aplastic anemia. According to the study, genomic DNA was the template for TCR beta VDJ and CDR3 profiling. One entry per CDR3 protein, called by TCRdb with MiXCR from the reads. The sample contains 200,000 to 250,000 distinct CDR3 sequences, 55% to 65% of which appear only once. All sequencing subjects had displayed CD8+CD57+ cell expansion on flow cytometry. The material sequenced was sorted CD4+, CD8+, or CD8+CD57+ T cells (not recorded which) from PBMCs. The receptors were gathered from a human donor with aplastic anemia.

J is TRBJ1-1 and V is TRBV10-3, with D tentatively TRBD1 (5 bases). The CDR3 has 13 residues. Germline loops: CDR1 ENHRY, CDR2 SYGVKD. Deletions cut 8 bases from V and 0 bases from J, with 10 bases between. The CDR3 loop is CAISGGLNTEAFF. DNA for the CDR3: TGTGCCATCTCCGGGGGACTGAACACTGAAGCTTTCTTT.

This clonotype was counted many times. V is TRBV15 and J is TRBJ2-3; 10 bases map to TRBD1. Losses at the gene ends were 3 bases for V and 11 bases for J; bases not matched to a gene: 17. CDR1 is LNHNV, CDR2 YYDKDF, per germline (reference sequence). The CDR3 totals 17 residues. The CDR3 nucleotides are TGTGCCACCAGCAGCTCCAGGTCGGGACAGGGGTTGAATGAGCAGTATTTT. Its protein product is CATSSSRSGQGLNEQYF.

The chain is built from TRBV24-1 and TRBJ2-5; the D is unclear. Trimming removed 9 bases from V and 5 bases from J, with 15 bases in between. The CDR3 is 13 residues long. CDR1 is KGHDR and CDR2 is SFDVKD in the germline V gene. The CDR3 DNA follows: TGTGCCACCCCTCACCTTACTCAGGAGACCCAGTACTTC. Residues: CATPHLTQETQYF.

The rearrangement uses TRBV15 and TRBJ2-3; D might be TRBD2 (6 bases). Germline CDR1 is LNHNV and CDR2 is YYDKDF (reference sequence). V lost 3 bases and J lost 4, with 17 bases in between. The CDR3 spans 16 residues. The CDR3 sequence: CATSRAHGWEADTQYF. The CDR3, as DNA: TGTGCCACCAGCAGGGCCCATGGGTGGGAGGCAGATACGCAGTATTTT.

This chain connects TRBV20-1 to TRBJ1-3; TRBD1 matches at 8 bases. V shed 5 bases, J shed 3 bases, and the junction held 9 bases outside the gene matches. The CDR3 length is 15 residues. Germline-derived CDR1 and CDR2 are DFQATT and SNEGSKA (reference sequence). For the CDR3, the DNA is TGCAGTGCTGCGTTACAGGGGGGAAATGGAAACACCATATATTTT. The encoded protein is CSAALQGGNGNTIYF.

This clonotype was counted only a few times. This chain joins TRBV5-1 and TRBJ2-7; 15 positions match TRBD2. The CDR3 is 14 residues long. The V gene's germline CDR1 is SGHRS and CDR2 YFSETQ. V shed 4 bases, J shed 5 bases, and the junction held 1 base outside the gene matches. In DNA, the CDR3 is TGCGCCAGCAGCGGACTAGCGGGAGGGAACGAGCAGTACTTC. Its translation is CASSGLAGGNEQYF.

The chain carries TRBV20-1 and TRBJ2-1; D may match TRBD1 or TRBD2 (6 bases each). Germline lookup yields CDR1 DFQATT and CDR2 SNEGSKA (reference sequence). V lost 6 bases and J 7 bases, leaving 19 bases between the germline ends. CDR3 length equals 14 residues. The CDR3 sequence: CSASEGGEGNEQFF. The CDR3 region has the DNA TGCAGTGCCTCGGAGGGGGGCGAGGGGAATGAGCAGTTCTTC.

The chain combines TRBV10-3 with TRBJ2-7; D gene unclear. CDR1 is ENHRY, CDR2 SYGVKD, per germline. V lost 3 bases, J lost 0 bases, and 0 bases lay in between. The CDR3 extends over 11 amino acids. CDR3 protein: CAISDSYEQYF. The CDR3 region has the DNA TGTGCCATCAGTGACTCCTACGAGCAGTACTTC.

This chain uses TRBV15 with TRBJ2-3; 10 bases align to TRBD2. The germline CDR1 and CDR2 sequences are LNHNV and YYDKDF (reference sequence). The CDR3 totals 16 residues. Germline trimming cut 3 bases from V and 1 base from J; bases unmatched to any gene: 4. CDR3 loop: CATSSMSGRGTDTQYF. The CDR3 bases are TGTGCCACCAGCAGCATGAGCGGGAGGGGCACAGATACGCAGTATTTT.

The chain employs TRBV20-1 and TRBJ2-7, with D possibly matching TRBD1 (6 bases). CDR3 length equals 11 residues. Trimming cost V 6 bases and J 2 bases, with 8 bases left between them. Germline V gene lookup returns CDR1 DFQATT and CDR2 SNEGSKA (reference sequence). CDR3 loop: CSAPGAYEQYF. The CDR3 nucleotides read TGCAGTGCCCCAGGGGCCTACGAGCAGTACTTC.

This clonotype was counted a few times. The chain links TRBV7-9 to TRBJ2-7; D ambiguous. The CDR3 runs to 13 residues. Germline V lookup: CDR1 SEHNR, CDR2 FQNEAQ (reference sequence). V was trimmed by 1 base and J by 4 bases, leaving 8 bases between them. The CDR3 DNA follows: TGTGCCAGCAGCTTAGGATCTTTTTACGAGCAGTACTTC. Translation: CASSLGSFYEQYF.

The chain employs TRBV2 and TRBJ2-1; D is undetermined. Looked up from germline, CDR1 is SNHLY and CDR2 is FYNNEI. The CDR3 runs 15 residues. V shed 1 base and J shed 5 bases, with 12 bases lying between them. The CDR3 protein is CASSEGAGRHNEQFF. The CDR3 DNA sequence: TGTGCCAGCAGTGAAGGGGCAGGAAGGCACAATGAGCAGTTCTTC.

This clonotype was detected only once. The V call is TRBV10-2, the J call TRBJ2-7; tentatively, D is TRBD1 (6 bases). The CDR3 loop spans 14 amino acids. V lost 8 bases, J lost 8 bases, and 22 bases lay in between. Looked up from germline, CDR1 is WSHSY and CDR2 is SAAADI. The CDR3, as DNA: TGCGCCAGCGTCGCACAGGGTCTCTATTCCCAGCAGTACTTC. Protein: CASVAQGLYSQQYF.

V is TRBV9 and J is TRBJ2-7; D is unclear. The CDR3 extends over 14 amino acids. V was clipped by 3 bases and J by 4 bases, with 14 bases between them. Germline CDR1 is SGDLS and CDR2 is YYNGEE. CDR3 protein: CASSAKGTKYEQYF. CDR3 sequence (DNA): TGTGCCAGCAGCGCAAAGGGAACGAAATACGAGCAGTACTTC. Together with reference TRBV9 and TRBJ2-7, the CDR3 gives the full variable domain: DSGVTQTPKHLITATGQRVTLRCSPRSGDLSVYWYQQSLDQGLQFLIQYYNGEERAKGNILERFSAQQFPDLHSELNLSSLELGDSALYFCASSAKGTKYEQYFGPGTRLTVT.

V gene TRBV19 combines with J gene TRBJ2-1, with 13 positions matching TRBD2. Germline assignment: CDR1 LNHDA and CDR2 SQIVND (reference sequence). V lost 4 bases, J lost 4 bases, and 4 bases stayed unmatched. This CDR3 contains 16 residues. CDR3 DNA sequence: TGTGCCAGTAGTAGGACTAGCGGGGGAGCATACAATGAGCAGTTCTTC. Residues: CASSRTSGGAYNEQFF.

As for this clonotype: One junction end disagrees with the germline gene, perhaps due to a read error. This chain connects TRBV5-4 to TRBJ2-7; TRBD1 might be the D (6 bases). Per the germline V gene, CDR1 is SGHNT and CDR2 is YYREEE (reference sequence). CDR3 length: 14 residues. The CDR3 loop is CASSQEQARGEQYF. CDR3 coding DNA: TGCGCCAGCAGCCAAGAACAAGCCAGGGGCGAGCAGTACTTC.

As to this clonotype: Mismatch with germline at one junction end may stem from a read error. The gene calls are TRBV5-1 and TRBJ2-2, with 8 nucleotides matching TRBD2. This CDR3 has 14 amino acids. Germline CDR1 reads SGHRS; CDR2 reads YFSETQ. The CDR3 DNA sequence: TGTGCCAGCAGCGGGGGACTTCACACCGGGGAGCTGTTTTTT. It is translated as CASSGGLHTGELFF.